These 11 T cell receptor beta chains originate from one sample sequenced in a study of OX40 agonist ivuxolimab in advanced cancers. The protocol was immunoSEQ multiplex PCR, while the TCRdb copy is restricted to in-frame clones and leaves out a portion. The sample carries tens of thousands of clones, 84% recorded once. The sequencing used CD4+ or CD8+ T cells sorted from blood, collected in a trial of the OX40 agonist ivuxolimab. These receptors came from an adult with an advanced solid tumor such as melanoma, head and neck, liver or kidney cancer.

This clone was counted once. Mismatch with germline at one junction end may stem from a read error. This sequence joins TRBV28 and TRBJ2-5; 8 nucleotides agree with TRBD1. CDR3 length: 15 residues. From germline, CDR1 is MDHEN and CDR2 SYDVKM. The CDR3 reads CASRAGTGIQEAQYF. The CDR3 DNA is TGTGCCAGCAGAGCCGGGACAGGCATCCAAGAGGCCCAGTACTTC.

This clone was detected once. CDR3 DNA sequence: TGTGCCAGCAGCTTAATCATGAACACTGAAGCTTTCTTT. Protein product: CASSLIMNTEAFF. This rearrangement joins TRBV11-3 to TRBJ1-1, with no clear D. Germline CDR1 reads SGHNT; CDR2 reads YENEEA. This CDR3 contains 13 residues. V was cut by 2 bases and J by 0 bases, with 4 bases left in between.

V usage is TRBV27 and J usage is TRBJ2-7; D ambiguous. V was shortened by 1 base and J by 0 bases, with 7 bases between the two germline ends. The CDR3 consists of 14 residues. Per the germline V gene, CDR1 is MNHEY and CDR2 is SMNVEV (reference sequence). CDR3 coding DNA: TGTGCCAGCAGTTTATTACCTCGCTCCTACGAGCAGTACTTC. Translation gives CASSLLPRSYEQYF.

The chain carries TRBV6-4 and TRBJ2-1; D is undetermined. Trimming shortened V by 0 bases and J by 8 bases, and 14 bases separated the two germline ends. Germline V CDR1 and CDR2: MRHNA, SNTAGT. The CDR3 sequence is 15 residues long. CDR3 sequence reads: CASSDSKVTIDEQFF. CDR3 DNA sequence: TGTGCCAGCAGTGACTCGAAGGTAACTATAGATGAGCAGTTCTTC.

The chain is built from TRBV4-1 and TRBJ2-5, with D possibly matching TRBD2 (6 bases). The V end lost 0 bases, the J end lost 1 base, and 9 bases lay between the germline ends. CDR1 and CDR2 from the germline V gene are MGHRA and YSYEKL. The CDR3 spans 15 residues. The CDR3 DNA follows: TGCGCCAGCAGCCAAGACGCGGGGCTCCAAGAGACCCAGTACTTC. This gives the protein CASSQDAGLQETQYF.

In nucleotides, the CDR3 is TGTGCCAGCAGTCCCCCGGGGGACTCACCCCTCCACTTT. This encodes CASSPPGDSPLHF. This chain uses TRBV28 with TRBJ1-6; possible D gene TRBD1, 5 bases. Germline CDR1 MDHEN, CDR2 SYDVKM. V dropped 5 bases and J dropped 10 bases, with 12 bases sitting between them. The CDR3 has 13 residues.

The chain uses TRBV27 and TRBJ2-7; D call uncertain. V was trimmed by 2 bases and J by 1 base, leaving 9 bases between them. Per the germline V gene, CDR1 is MNHEY and CDR2 is SMNVEV (reference sequence). This CDR3 region has 14 residues. The CDR3 region is CASSLLPDSYEQYF. In DNA, the CDR3 is TGTGCCAGCAGTTTACTGCCGGATTCCTACGAGCAGTACTTC.

V usage is TRBV9 and J usage is TRBJ2-2; 7 bases line up with TRBD2. Germline values: CDR1 SGDLS, CDR2 YYNGEE. The CDR3 is made up of 15 amino acids. J was trimmed by 6 bases and V by 0 bases; bases with no gene match: 5. CDR3 protein: CASSVAPRGAGELFF. The CDR3 region has the DNA TGTGCCAGCAGCGTAGCCCCTCGGGGGGCCGGGGAGCTGTTTTTT.

The V and J genes are TRBV4-2 and TRBJ2-7; 8 bases are a match to TRBD2. Looked up from germline, CDR1 is LGHNA and CDR2 is YNFKEQ. The CDR3 runs 17 residues. With 0 bases clipped from V and 0 bases from J, the junction kept 7 bases outside the gene matches. In nucleotides, the CDR3 is TGTGCCAGCAGCCAAGAAAGTGGGCTAGCGGGCTCCTACGAGCAGTACTTC. Its translation: CASSQESGLAGSYEQYF.

This clone was observed once. V and J are TRBV6-5 and TRBJ2-3, with 9 bases lining up with TRBD2. Germline V gives CDR1 MNHEY, CDR2 SVGAGI. V gave up 2 bases and J gave up 10 bases; unmatched junction bases: 7. This CDR3 comprises 14 residues. The DNA for the CDR3 is TGTGCCAGCAGTTACAAAGCGGGGGGAGAATCGCAGTATTTT. Its protein is CASSYKAGGESQYF.

This rearrangement joins TRBV29-1 to TRBJ1-1; 9 bases are shared with TRBD1. The CDR3 has 18 residues. J gave up 0 bases and V 1 base, and 12 bases lay outside the gene matches. In germline, CDR1 is SQVTM, CDR2 ANQGSEA. CDR3 residues: CSVEGYQDRGFMNTEAFF. The DNA for the CDR3 is TGCAGCGTTGAAGGTTATCAGGACAGGGGATTTATGAACACTGAAGCTTTCTTT.